The 29 T cell receptor beta chains below were found in one sample sequenced in a study of shared clonotypes between healthy human individuals. Only in-frame clones appear in the TCRdb table, and some are missing; sequencing was by immunoSEQ multiplex PCR. This sample carries about 2.4 million clones, approximately 94% of them seen once, and the ten largest clones take about 0.34%. The specimen sequenced was naive CD4+ T cells from PBMCs. Subset described: CD45RA+ positively selected. These TCRs come from a man aged 18 to 30 in good health. Some clones in this sample may be carry-over from other donors' samples.

The CDR3 DNA reads TGTGCCAGCAGCCCCGGGACTAGCCGCGCCGAGCAGTACTTC. It specifies CASSPGTSRAEQYF. V and J are TRBV7-8 and TRBJ2-7; 9 bases are shared with TRBD2. The germline V gene has CDR1 SGHVS and CDR2 FQNEAQ. Losses at the gene ends were 5 bases for V and 6 bases for J; bases not matched to a gene: 8. This CDR3 spans 14 amino acids.

The rearrangement links TRBV28 to TRBJ2-1; no clear D. The length of the CDR3 is 12 residues. From germline, CDR1 is MDHEN and CDR2 SYDVKM. V dropped 8 bases and J dropped 4 bases, with 9 bases sitting between them. CDR3 loop: CASLSIYNEQFF. The CDR3 DNA reads TGTGCCAGCCTCTCTATATACAATGAGCAGTTCTTC.

The chain is built from TRBV28 and TRBJ2-5; TRBD2 matches 12 bases. The germline CDR1 and CDR2 sequences are MDHEN and SYDVKM. The V segment lost 6 bases and the J segment 5 bases; nucleotides outside the gene matches: 16. The CDR3 spans 18 residues. CDR3 residues: CASSRRLAGDYRRETQYF. In DNA, the CDR3 is TGTGCCAGCAGCCGTAGACTAGCGGGAGACTATCGGAGGGAGACCCAGTACTTC.

J is TRBJ2-1 and V is TRBV27; the D is unclear. This CDR3 has 18 amino acids. V lost 2 bases and J 0 bases, leaving 17 bases between the germline ends. Germline CDR1 is MNHEY and CDR2 is SMNVEV (reference sequence). The CDR3 nucleotides are TGTGCCAGCAGTTTAGGGCGAGGACGGGTAAGCTCCTACAATGAGCAGTTCTTC. Its translation is CASSLGRGRVSSYNEQFF.

The V call is TRBV28, the J call TRBJ2-7, with 10 bases that match TRBD1. Germline V CDR1 and CDR2: MDHEN, SYDVKM. The CDR3 is made up of 14 amino acids. J was trimmed by 5 bases and V by 5 bases; bases with no gene match: 6. DNA for the CDR3: TGTGCCAGCAGTCCACGGGACAGGGGTAACGAGCAGTACTTC. This gives the protein CASSPRDRGNEQYF.

Turning to this clone: Other DNA sequences of this sample code for an identical CDR3. This sequence joins TRBV9 and TRBJ2-2; 10 bases line up with TRBD1. Germline CDR1 SGDLS, CDR2 YYNGEE. This CDR3 is 14 amino acids long. V lost 3 bases and J lost 6; bases outside the gene matches: 2. This CDR3 reads CASSADRGAGELFF. The DNA of the CDR3 is TGTGCCAGCAGCGCGGACAGGGGGGCCGGGGAGCTGTTTTTT.

This chain links TRBV28 with TRBJ2-5, with 10 nucleotides matching TRBD2. The end of the DNA is better explained by TRBJ2-7, so the J call may be wrong. CDR3 length: 15 amino acids. Per germline, CDR1 MDHEN and CDR2 SYDVKM. CDR3 region: CASRTTSGTFYEQYF. DNA for the CDR3: TGTGCCAGCAGAACCACTAGCGGGACCTTCTACGAGCAGTACTTC.

Comments on this clone: At one of its ends the junction is not consistent with the germline gene, which may arise from a read error. This chain joins TRBV19 and TRBJ2-5, with a weak D call TRBD2 (7 bases). This CDR3 spans 17 amino acids. CDR1 is LNHDA, CDR2 SQIVND, per germline (reference sequence). The CDR3 reads CASSLVGASGPREAQYF. CDR3 DNA sequence: TGTGCCAGTAGTCTAGTGGGGGCTAGCGGCCCCAGAGAGGCCCAGTACTTC.

Only one count was recorded for this clone. Other DNA sequences in this sample translate to the same CDR3. The V gene is TRBV6-5, the J gene TRBJ2-1, with 15 bases identical to TRBD2. The germline gives CDR1 MNHEY, CDR2 SVGAGI. V trimming: 3 bases; J trimming: 7 bases; junction bases outside the gene matches: 4. The CDR3 extends over 16 amino acids. Written as DNA, the CDR3 is TGTGCCAGCAGTTATAGGACTAGCGGGAGGGGGAATGAGCAGTTCTTC. This codes for CASSYRTSGRGNEQFF.

With respect to this clone: This same CDR3 is encoded by further DNA sequences in the sample. V is TRBV29-1 and J is TRBJ1-1; a weak D match, TRBD1 (5 bases). V shed 6 bases and J shed 1 base, with 9 bases lying between them. Germline V lookup: CDR1 SQVTM, CDR2 ANQGSEA. The CDR3 has 12 amino acids. In DNA, the CDR3 is TGCAGCGTGGCCCAGGGGAACACTGAAGCTTTCTTT. This encodes CSVAQGNTEAFF.

V gene TRBV4-1 combines with J gene TRBJ1-6, with D possibly being TRBD1 (5 bases). Germline loops: CDR1 MGHRA, CDR2 YSYEKL. This CDR3 has 15 amino acids. V lost 0 bases and J 10 bases, leaving 13 bases between the germline ends. Here the CDR3 reads CASSQEVSRGSPLHF. Here the CDR3 DNA reads TGCGCCAGCAGCCAAGAAGTGAGCCGGGGCTCACCCCTCCACTTT.

The chain has TRBV2 and TRBJ2-7; tentatively, D is TRBD2 (6 bases). Germline V gene sequence: CDR1 SNHLY, CDR2 FYNNEI. The CDR3 sequence is 14 residues long. Trimming stripped 4 bases from V and 3 bases from J, with 13 bases between. The CDR3 nucleotides read TGTGCCAGCAGTGCCGGGACTCGCTACTACGAGCAGTACTTC. Translating gives CASSAGTRYYEQYF.

Worth noting for this clone: Other DNA sequences in the same sample also yield this CDR3. CDR3 bases: TGTGCCAGCAGCCTTATAGAGACCCAGTACTTC. It specifies CASSLIETQYF. The J gene is TRBJ2-5, the V gene TRBV7-9, with D hard to call. CDR3 length equals 11 residues. V lost 5 bases and J 4 bases, leaving 5 bases between the germline ends. Germline V lookup: CDR1 SEHNR, CDR2 FQNEAQ (reference sequence).

The J gene is TRBJ2-7, the V gene TRBV7-6, with D perhaps matching TRBD2 (5 bases). V lost 1 base and J lost 4, with 8 bases in between. Germline V gives CDR1 SGHVS, CDR2 FNYEAQ. The CDR3 loop spans 13 amino acids. The CDR3 sequence is CASSLDRGYEQYF. For the CDR3, the DNA is TGTGCCAGCAGCTTAGATCGGGGTTACGAGCAGTACTTC.

This rearrangement joins TRBV29-1 to TRBJ2-1, with D perhaps TRBD1 (5 bases). Per germline, CDR1 SQVTM and CDR2 ANQGSEA. The CDR3 length is 16 residues. Trimming took off 2 bases at V and 4 bases at J, with 18 bases between the two ends. The CDR3 nucleotides read TGCAGCGTTGAATTTAGGGGCAGATCCCCTTACAATGAGCAGTTCTTC. As protein: CSVEFRGRSPYNEQFF.

This clone was recorded once. This sequence joins TRBV10-3 and TRBJ2-1, with 10 bases lining up with TRBD1. The trim removed 7 bases at V and 7 bases at J, leaving 7 bases unmatched. The CDR3 totals 14 residues. Germline CDR1 is ENHRY and CDR2 is SYGVKD. CDR3 sequence (DNA): TGTGCCATCACCTTGGACAGGGGGTCTAATGAGCAGTTCTTC. Translation gives CAITLDRGSNEQFF.

The genes are TRBV6-5 and TRBJ2-1; 11 bases fit TRBD2. Germline V gene data show CDR1 as MNHEY and CDR2 as SVGAGI. V lost 7 bases to trimming and J lost 2 bases; unmatched junction nucleotides: 1. This CDR3 region has 14 residues. Written as DNA, the CDR3 is TGTGCCAGCAAGACTAGCGGGACCTACAATGAGCAGTTCTTC. Encoded protein: CASKTSGTYNEQFF.

This clone has a single count. The chain recombines TRBV6-6 with TRBJ1-1, with a weak D call TRBD1 (6 bases). The V gene lost 5 bases and the J gene lost 5 bases, with 15 bases spanning the gap. CDR1 is MNHNY, CDR2 SVGAGI, per germline (reference sequence). This CDR3 comprises 14 residues. The CDR3, as DNA: TGTGCCAGCAGTCCGACAGGATCGAGGACTGAAGCTTTCTTT. Its protein product is CASSPTGSRTEAFF.

The chain recombines TRBV9 with TRBJ2-1; no clear D. Trimming cost V 3 bases and J 6 bases, with 16 bases left between them. Germline CDR1 and CDR2: SGDLS and YYNGEE. The CDR3 spans 15 residues. The CDR3 DNA reads as TGTGCCAGCAGCGCCCCCGGGTTAGCTGGCAATGAGCAGTTCTTC. Translated, it gives CASSAPGLAGNEQFF.

The V call is TRBV5-5, the J call TRBJ1-1; 11 bases agree with TRBD1. V shed 4 bases and J 3 bases; nucleotides not matched to a gene: 8. Germline CDR1 is SGHKS and CDR2 is YYEKEE (reference sequence). The CDR3 extends over 16 amino acids. CDR3: CASSLGQGADDTEAFF. CDR3 DNA sequence: TGTGCCAGCAGCCTAGGACAGGGGGCTGATGACACTGAAGCTTTCTTT.

CDR3 loop: CASRLDHLYNEQFF. The CDR3 DNA follows: TGTGCAAGTCGCTTAGATCACCTCTACAATGAGCAGTTCTTC. The V call is TRBV12-2, the J call TRBJ2-1. TRBV12-2 corresponds to a pseudogene. The CDR3 is 14 amino acids.

V usage is TRBV9 and J usage is TRBJ2-5; 16 nucleotides line up with TRBD2. This CDR3 region has 19 residues. Germline V gene sequence: CDR1 SGDLS, CDR2 YYNGEE. V lost 4 bases to trimming and J lost 6 bases; unmatched junction nucleotides: 15. CDR3 DNA: TGTGCCAGCAGCCTAGGGACTAGCGGGAGGGCCGGGGGAATGCAGACCCAGTACTTC. Its protein product is CASSLGTSGRAGGMQTQYF.

The V gene is TRBV5-1, the J gene TRBJ2-3, with 7 bases aligning to TRBD2. Germline loops: CDR1 SGHRS, CDR2 YFSETQ. The CDR3 is 16 residues long. Germline trimming cut 4 bases from V and 0 bases from J; bases unmatched to any gene: 8. Here the CDR3 reads CASSGRLAVSTDTQYF. The CDR3 region has the DNA TGCGCCAGCAGCGGCCGACTAGCAGTAAGCACAGATACGCAGTATTTT.

This rearrangement joins TRBV19 to TRBJ2-4; TRBD1 aligns across 9 bases. Germline trimming cut 6 bases from V and 6 bases from J; bases unmatched to any gene: 6. This CDR3 comprises 14 residues. Per germline, CDR1 LNHDA and CDR2 SQIVND (reference sequence). CDR3 sequence: CASSPSDRGNIQYF. The CDR3 DNA reads as TGTGCCAGTAGCCCCTCGGACAGGGGAAACATTCAGTACTTC.

V is TRBV5-1 and J is TRBJ2-5, with TRBD2 matching 12 bases. The V and J ends lost 7 bases and 4 bases, in that order; junction bases with no gene match: 17. This CDR3 is 18 amino acids long. CDR1 and CDR2 (germline): SGHRS, YFSETQ. Here the CDR3 DNA reads TGCGCCAGCGCCCCCCGATTGACTAGCGGGGGACGAGGAGAGACCCAGTACTTC. It specifies CASAPRLTSGGRGETQYF.

In its sample, this clone was seen once. CDR3 coding DNA: TGTGCCAGCAGCTTAGTCACAGGTCGGCGGGAGACCCAGTACTTC. This gives the protein CASSLVTGRRETQYF. This sequence joins TRBV7-2 and TRBJ2-5; a weak D match, TRBD1 (5 bases). Trimming removed 1 base at V and 5 bases at J, with 14 bases between. The CDR3 is 15 residues long. Looked up from germline, CDR1 is SGHTA and CDR2 is FQGNSA. The whole variable domain, filled in from reference TRBV7-2 and TRBJ2-5, reads GAGVSQSPSNKVTEKGKDVELRCDPISGHTALYWYRQSLGQGLEFLIYFQGNSAPDKSGLPSDRFSAERTGGSVSTLTIQRTQQEDSAVYLCASSLVTGRRETQYFGPGTRLLVL.

The gene calls are TRBV10-2 and TRBJ1-2; no clear D. Between the trimmed V and J ends, which lost 6 bases and 3 bases, there was a span of 11 bases. Germline CDR1 and CDR2: WSHSY and SAAADI. The CDR3 has 13 amino acids. The CDR3: CASSLIFHYGYTF. The DNA for the CDR3 is TGCGCCAGCAGCCTCATTTTCCACTATGGCTACACCTTC.

V is TRBV27 and J is TRBJ2-3; D remains ambiguous. V was pared by 6 bases and J by 1 base, with 11 bases between. Germline V gene data show CDR1 as MNHEY and CDR2 as SMNVEV (reference sequence). The length of the CDR3 is 14 residues. The CDR3 nucleotides are TGTGCCAGCAGCTATACAGTTGGCACAGATACGCAGTATTTT. Its translation is CASSYTVGTDTQYF.

The chain recombines TRBV7-2 with TRBJ2-6; weak D call: TRBD1 (5 bases). V lost 0 bases, J lost 5 bases, and 8 bases lay in between. CDR1 is SGHTA and CDR2 is FQGNSA in the germline V gene. CDR3 length: 15 amino acids. CDR3 in amino acids: CASSLAQDRANVLTF. The CDR3 region has the DNA TGTGCCAGCAGCTTAGCGCAGGACAGGGCCAACGTCCTGACTTTC.